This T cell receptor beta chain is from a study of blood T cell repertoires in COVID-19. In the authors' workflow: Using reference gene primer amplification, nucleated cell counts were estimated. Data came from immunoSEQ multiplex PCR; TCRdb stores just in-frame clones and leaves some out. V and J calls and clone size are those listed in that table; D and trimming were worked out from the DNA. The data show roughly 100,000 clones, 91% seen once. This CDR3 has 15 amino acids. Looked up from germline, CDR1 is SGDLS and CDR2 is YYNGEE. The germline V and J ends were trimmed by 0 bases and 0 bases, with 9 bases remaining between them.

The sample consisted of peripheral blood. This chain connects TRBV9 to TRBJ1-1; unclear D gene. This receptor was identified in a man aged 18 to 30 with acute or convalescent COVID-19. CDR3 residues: CASSVAIEMNTEAFF. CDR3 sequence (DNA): TGTGCCAGCAGCGTAGCCATAGAGATGAACACTGAAGCTTTCTTT. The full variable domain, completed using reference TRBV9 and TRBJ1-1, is DSGVTQTPKHLITATGQRVTLRCSPRSGDLSVYWYQQSLDQGLQFLIQYYNGEERAKGNILERFSAQQFPDLHSELNLSSLELGDSALYFCASSVAIEMNTEAFFGQGTRLTVV.